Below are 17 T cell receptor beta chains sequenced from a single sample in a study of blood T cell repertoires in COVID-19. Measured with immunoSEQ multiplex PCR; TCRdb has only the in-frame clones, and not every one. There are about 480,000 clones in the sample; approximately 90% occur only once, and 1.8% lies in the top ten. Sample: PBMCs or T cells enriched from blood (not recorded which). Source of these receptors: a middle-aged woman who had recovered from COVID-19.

CDR3 nucleotides: TGCGCCAGCAGCTCCGGGGGATCCTACAATGAGCAGTTCTTC. As protein: CASSSGGSYNEQFF. The chain recombines TRBV5-1 with TRBJ2-1; D possibly corresponds to TRBD2 (6 bases). The CDR3 is 14 residues long. V was clipped by 3 bases and J by 1 base, with 8 bases between them. Germline lookup yields CDR1 SGHRS and CDR2 YFSETQ. Combining the CDR3 with reference TRBV5-1 and TRBJ2-1 gives the whole variable domain KAGVTQTPRYLIKTRGQQVTLSCSPISGHRSVSWYQQTPGQGLQFLFEYFSETQRNKGNFPGRFSGRQFSNSRSEMNVSTLELGDSALYLCASSSGGSYNEQFFGPGTRLTVL.

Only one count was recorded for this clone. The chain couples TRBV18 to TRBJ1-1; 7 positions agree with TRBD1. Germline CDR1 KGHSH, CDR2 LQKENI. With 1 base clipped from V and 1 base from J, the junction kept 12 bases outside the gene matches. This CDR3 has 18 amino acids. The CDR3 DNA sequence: TGTGCCAGCTCACCACTGACAGGGAGTGGGTCGGGGAACACTGAAGCTTTCTTT. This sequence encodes CASSPLTGSGSGNTEAFF.

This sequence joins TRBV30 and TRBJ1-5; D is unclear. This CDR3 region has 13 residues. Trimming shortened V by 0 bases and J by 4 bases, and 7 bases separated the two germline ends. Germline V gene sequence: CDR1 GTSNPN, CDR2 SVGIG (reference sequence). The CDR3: CAWSVGSNQPQHF. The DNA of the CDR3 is TGTGCCTGGAGTGTCGGGAGTAATCAGCCCCAGCATTTT.

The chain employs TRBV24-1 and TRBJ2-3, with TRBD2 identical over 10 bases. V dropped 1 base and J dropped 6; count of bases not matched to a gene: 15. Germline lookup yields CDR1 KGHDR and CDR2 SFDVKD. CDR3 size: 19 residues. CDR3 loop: CATSDLRGLAGVTMDTQYF. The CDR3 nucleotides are TGTGCCACCAGTGATTTAAGGGGGCTAGCGGGAGTCACAATGGATACGCAGTATTTT.

This CDR3 reads CASSWGTSGSDEQFF. The CDR3, as DNA: TGTGCCAGCAGTTGGGGGACTAGCGGGAGTGATGAGCAGTTCTTC. The chain combines TRBV6-5 with TRBJ2-1, with 14 bases lining up with TRBD2. The CDR3 runs to 15 residues. The V and J ends lost 4 bases and 8 bases, in that order; junction bases with no gene match: 4. Germline V gene data show CDR1 as MNHEY and CDR2 as SVGAGI.

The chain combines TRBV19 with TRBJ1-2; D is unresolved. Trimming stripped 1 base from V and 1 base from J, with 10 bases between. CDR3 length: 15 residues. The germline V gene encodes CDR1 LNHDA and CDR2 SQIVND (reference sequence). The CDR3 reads CASSIVAGSNYGYTF. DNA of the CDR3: TGTGCCAGTAGTATAGTGGCAGGAAGTAACTATGGCTACACCTTC.

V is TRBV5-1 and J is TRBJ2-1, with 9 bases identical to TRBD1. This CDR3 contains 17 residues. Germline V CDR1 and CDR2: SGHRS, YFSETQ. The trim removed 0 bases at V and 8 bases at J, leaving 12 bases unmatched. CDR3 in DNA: TGCGCCAGCAGCTTGGACCCAACCGGGACAGGGAAACATGAGCAGTTCTTC. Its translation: CASSLDPTGTGKHEQFF.

CDR3 loop: CASSRVRGNQPQHF. CDR3 DNA: TGCGCCAGCAGCCGAGTCAGGGGCAATCAGCCCCAGCATTTT. This chain connects TRBV4-3 to TRBJ1-5; D might be TRBD1 (5 bases). CDR1 LGHNA and CDR2 YSLEER come from the germline V gene. The CDR3 spans 14 residues. With 4 bases removed from V and 2 bases from J, the gap between germline ends came to 9 bases.

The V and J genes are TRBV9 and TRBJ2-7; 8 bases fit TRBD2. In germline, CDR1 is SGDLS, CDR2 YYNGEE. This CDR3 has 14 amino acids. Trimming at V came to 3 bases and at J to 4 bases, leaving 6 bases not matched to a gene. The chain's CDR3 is CASSESGSTYEQYF. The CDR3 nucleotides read TGTGCCAGCAGCGAGAGCGGGAGTACTTACGAGCAGTACTTC.

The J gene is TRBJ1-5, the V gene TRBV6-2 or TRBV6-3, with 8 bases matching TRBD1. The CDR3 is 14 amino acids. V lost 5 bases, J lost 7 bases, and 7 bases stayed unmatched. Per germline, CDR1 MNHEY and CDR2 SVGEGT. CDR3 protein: CASSTRQGWQPQHF. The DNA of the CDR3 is TGTGCCAGCAGTACGAGACAGGGGTGGCAGCCCCAGCATTTT.

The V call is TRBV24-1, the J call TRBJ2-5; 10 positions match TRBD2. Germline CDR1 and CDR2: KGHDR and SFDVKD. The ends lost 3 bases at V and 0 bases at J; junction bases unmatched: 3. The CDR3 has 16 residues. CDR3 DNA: TGTGCCACCAGTGATCAGCGGGAGGGGTACCAAGAGACCCAGTACTTC. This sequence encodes CATSDQREGYQETQYF.

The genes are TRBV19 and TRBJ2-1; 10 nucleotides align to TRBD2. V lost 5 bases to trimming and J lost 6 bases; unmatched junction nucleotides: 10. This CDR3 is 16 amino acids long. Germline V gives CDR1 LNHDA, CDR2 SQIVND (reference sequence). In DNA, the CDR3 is TGTGCCAGTAGTGGGGGGGGGACTAGCGTTACCAATGAGCAGTTCTTC. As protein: CASSGGGTSVTNEQFF.

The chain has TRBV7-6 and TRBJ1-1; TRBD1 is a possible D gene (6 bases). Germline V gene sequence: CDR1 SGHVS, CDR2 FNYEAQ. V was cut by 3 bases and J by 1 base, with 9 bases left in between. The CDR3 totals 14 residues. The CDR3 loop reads CASSLTTGNTEAFF. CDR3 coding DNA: TGTGCCAGCAGCTTGACGACAGGGAACACTGAAGCTTTCTTT.

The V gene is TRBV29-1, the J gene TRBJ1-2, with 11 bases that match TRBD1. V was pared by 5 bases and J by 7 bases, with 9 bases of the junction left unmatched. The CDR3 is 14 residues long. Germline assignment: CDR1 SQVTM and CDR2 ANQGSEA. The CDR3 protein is CSVSGGQGAGGYTF. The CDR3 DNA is TGCAGCGTTTCAGGCGGACAGGGGGCCGGTGGCTACACCTTC.

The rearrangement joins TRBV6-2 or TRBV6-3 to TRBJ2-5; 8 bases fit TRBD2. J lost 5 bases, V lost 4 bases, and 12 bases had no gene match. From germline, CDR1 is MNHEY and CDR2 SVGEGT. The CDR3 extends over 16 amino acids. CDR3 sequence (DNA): TGTGCCAGCAGTTTGAACGGGAGGGCCATCTGGGAGACCCAGTACTTC. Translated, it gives CASSLNGRAIWETQYF.

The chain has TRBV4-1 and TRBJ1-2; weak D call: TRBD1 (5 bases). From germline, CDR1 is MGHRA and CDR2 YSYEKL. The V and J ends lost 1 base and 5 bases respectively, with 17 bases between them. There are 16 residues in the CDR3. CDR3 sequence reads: CASSQVSGGTAYGYTF. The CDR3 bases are TGCGCCAGCAGCCAAGTTTCAGGCGGGACGGCTTATGGCTACACCTTC.

CDR3 in DNA: TGTGCCAGCAGCGCCGCCAGTCGGGGGTTCTACGAGCAGTACTTC. Translating it yields CASSAASRGFYEQYF. The rearrangement links TRBV9 to TRBJ2-7; a possible D gene is TRBD2 (6 bases). CDR1 is SGDLS, CDR2 YYNGEE, per germline. V was pared by 3 bases and J by 3 bases, with 16 bases between. This CDR3 is 15 amino acids long.